The 2 T cell receptor beta chains in this list originate from one sample, sequenced in a study of T cell clonotyping in hematopoietic cell transplantation. Sequencing used immunoSEQ multiplex PCR; TCRdb keeps in-frame clones, though not all of them. Of 29,000 or so clones in the sample, approximately 90% are singletons; the top ten hold around a tenth. The specimen comprised PBMCs, sampled 100 days after allogeneic stem cell transplant. Receptors were obtained from a female patient aged 45 to 65 who had an allogeneic stem cell transplant from a related donor, so the T cells may come from the graft donor. Some clones in this sample may be carry-over from other donors' samples.

The V call is TRBV19, the J call TRBJ2-7; D not resolved. V gave up 7 bases and J gave up 6 bases, with 7 bases separating them. The CDR3 spans 10 residues. Germline V gene sequence: CDR1 LNHDA, CDR2 SQIVND (reference sequence). This CDR3 reads CASNLTEQYF. CDR3 DNA: TGTGCCAGTAATCTCACCGAGCAGTACTTC.

CDR3 protein: CASSLDGLSTDTQYF. CDR3 bases: TGCGCCAGCAGCTTGGACGGTCTGTCTACAGATACGCAGTATTTT. This chain uses TRBV5-1 with TRBJ2-3; D not resolved. Trimming took 0 bases from V and 3 from J, leaving 11 bases between them. From germline, CDR1 is SGHRS and CDR2 YFSETQ. This CDR3 spans 15 amino acids.